This T cell receptor (beta chain) appears in the sequencing data of a study of T cells in Graves' hyperthyroidism and ophthalmopathy. Germline V gives CDR1 MNHNS, CDR2 SASEGT. This CDR3 has 13 residues. V gave up 4 bases and J gave up 3 bases; unmatched junction bases: 3. TCR beta CDR3 sequences were amplified from RNA transcripts. HTBI primers were used for first-round RT-PCR of the TCR CDR3. TCRdb itself ran the multiplex PCR reads through MiXCR, one entry per CDR3 protein. The top ten hold 25% to 35% of the sample, which has about 180,000 distinct CDR3 sequences, 15% to 20% seen once. This clonotype has at least ten counts.

Material for sequencing was blood. The sequence derives from a woman aged 45-65 years with Graves' hyperthyroidism. The chain couples TRBV6-1 to TRBJ2-7; TRBD1 matches 7 bases. The CDR3 region has the DNA TGTGCCAGCAGTGGTCAGGGGGACTACGAGCAGTACTTC. Translating gives CASSGQGDYEQYF.